The present T cell receptor (beta chain) was sequenced within a study of graft-versus-host responses after intestinal transplantation. The protocol was immunoSEQ multiplex PCR, while the TCRdb copy is restricted to in-frame clones and leaves out a portion. Among about 17,000 clones listed, approximately 37% were seen once. Responder cells labeled with CFSE (around 200,000) were co-plated with irradiated stimulator cells labeled with violet dye (around 200,000). About this clone itself: This clone may be a read error of a much larger clone one base away.

The sample was alloreactive CD8+ T cells from a mixed lymphocyte reaction culture, taken before intestinal transplant. Specified subset: CFSE-low proliferating T cells sorted from roughly 6-day pre-transplant mixed lymphocyte reaction (GvH or HvG direction). The receptor's source is a human patient who received an intestinal transplant.

For the CDR3, the DNA is TGTGTCAGCAGCTTAGGGGGGCCCACAGATACGCAGTATTTT. This codes for CVSSLGGPTDTQYF. This chain joins TRBV13 and TRBJ2-3, with D perhaps being TRBD1 or TRBD2 (6 bases each). There are 14 residues in the CDR3. CDR1 is PRHDT and CDR2 is FYEKMQ in the germline V gene (reference sequence).